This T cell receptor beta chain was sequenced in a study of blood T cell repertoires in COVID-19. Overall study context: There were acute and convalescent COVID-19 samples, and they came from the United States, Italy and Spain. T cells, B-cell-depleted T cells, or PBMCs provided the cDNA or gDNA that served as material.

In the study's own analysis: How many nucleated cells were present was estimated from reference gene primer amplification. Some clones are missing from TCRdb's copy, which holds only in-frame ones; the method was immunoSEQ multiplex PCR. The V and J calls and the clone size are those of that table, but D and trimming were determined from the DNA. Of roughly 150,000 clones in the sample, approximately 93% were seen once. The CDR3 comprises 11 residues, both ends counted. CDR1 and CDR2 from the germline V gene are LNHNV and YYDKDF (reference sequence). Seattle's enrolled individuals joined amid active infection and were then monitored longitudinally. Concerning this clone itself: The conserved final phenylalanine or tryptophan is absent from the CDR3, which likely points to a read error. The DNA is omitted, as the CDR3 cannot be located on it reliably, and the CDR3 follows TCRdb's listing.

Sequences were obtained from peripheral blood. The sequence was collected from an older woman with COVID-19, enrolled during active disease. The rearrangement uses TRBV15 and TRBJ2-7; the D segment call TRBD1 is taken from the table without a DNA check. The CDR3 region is CATSDGTGAWL.